This T cell receptor (beta chain) was obtained from a study of T cell responses to AZD1222 COVID-19 vaccine. Findings and caveats of the study: Regions left unmutated in variants are reportedly the target of nearly half of spike-specific TCRs. Baseline antibody screening turned up just a handful of seropositive AZD1222 recipients. Repertoires were collected only later (after the peak T cell response had occurred). Spike-specific TCR breadth and depth rose after two AZD1222 doses.

The CDR3 loop spans 13 amino acids. The V end was cut by 8 bases, the J end by 2 bases, with 10 bases between. The protocol was immunoSEQ multiplex PCR, while the TCRdb copy is restricted to in-frame clones and leaves out a portion. The sample consists of about 130,000 clones, 88% of them appearing once. This clone was picked up one time. Its target is unknown. This sample comprised peripheral blood, obtained on day 0 of MenACWY control vaccination. This rearrangement joins TRBV12-3 or TRBV12-4 to TRBJ1-5, with D uncertain. The sequence derives from an adult in good health. The CDR3 nucleotides read TGTGCCAGCGGGGAGGTGGGCAATCAGCCCCAGCATTTT. It codes for CASGEVGNQPQHF.